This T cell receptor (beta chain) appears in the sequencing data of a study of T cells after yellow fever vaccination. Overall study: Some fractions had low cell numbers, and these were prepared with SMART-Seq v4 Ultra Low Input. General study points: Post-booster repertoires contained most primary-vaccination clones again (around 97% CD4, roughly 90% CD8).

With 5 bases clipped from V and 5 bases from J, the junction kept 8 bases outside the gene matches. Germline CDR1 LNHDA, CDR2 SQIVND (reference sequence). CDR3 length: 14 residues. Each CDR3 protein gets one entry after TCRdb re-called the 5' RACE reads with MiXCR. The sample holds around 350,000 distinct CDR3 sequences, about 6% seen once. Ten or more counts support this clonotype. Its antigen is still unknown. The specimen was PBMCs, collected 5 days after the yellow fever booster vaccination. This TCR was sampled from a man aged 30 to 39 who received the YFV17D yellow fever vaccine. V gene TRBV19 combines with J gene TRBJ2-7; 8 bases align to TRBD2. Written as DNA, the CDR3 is TGTGCCAGTAGTGACTTAGCGGGATTCAACGAGCAGTACTTC. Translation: CASSDLAGFNEQYF.